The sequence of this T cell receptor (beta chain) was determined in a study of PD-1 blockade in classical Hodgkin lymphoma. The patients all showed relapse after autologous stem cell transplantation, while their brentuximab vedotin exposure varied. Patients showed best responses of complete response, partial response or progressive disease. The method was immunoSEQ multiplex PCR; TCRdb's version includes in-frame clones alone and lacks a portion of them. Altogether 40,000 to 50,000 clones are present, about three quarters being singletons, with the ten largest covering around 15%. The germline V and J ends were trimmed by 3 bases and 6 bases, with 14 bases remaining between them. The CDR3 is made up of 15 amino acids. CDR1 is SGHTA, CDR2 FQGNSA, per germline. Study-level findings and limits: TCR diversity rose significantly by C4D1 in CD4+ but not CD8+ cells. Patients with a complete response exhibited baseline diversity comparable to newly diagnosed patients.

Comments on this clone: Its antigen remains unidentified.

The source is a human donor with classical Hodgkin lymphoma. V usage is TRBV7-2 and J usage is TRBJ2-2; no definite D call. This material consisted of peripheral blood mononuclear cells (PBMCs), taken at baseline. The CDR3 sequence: CASSFFGRYSGELFF. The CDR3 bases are TGTGCCAGCAGCTTTTTTGGTCGGTACTCCGGGGAGCTGTTTTTT.